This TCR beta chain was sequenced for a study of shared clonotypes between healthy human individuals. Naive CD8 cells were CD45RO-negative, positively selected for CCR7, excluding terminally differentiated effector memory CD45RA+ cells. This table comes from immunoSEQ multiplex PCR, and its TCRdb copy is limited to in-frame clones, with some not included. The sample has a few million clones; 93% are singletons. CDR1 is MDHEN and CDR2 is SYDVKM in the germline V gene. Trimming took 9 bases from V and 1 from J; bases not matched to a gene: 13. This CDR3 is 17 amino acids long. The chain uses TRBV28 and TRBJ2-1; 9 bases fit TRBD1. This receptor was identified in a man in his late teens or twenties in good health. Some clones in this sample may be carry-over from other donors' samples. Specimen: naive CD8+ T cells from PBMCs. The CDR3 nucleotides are TGTGCCAGGGCCTTTCGGACAGGGGTAAGATCCTACAATGAGCAGTTCTTC. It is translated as CARAFRTGVRSYNEQFF.